This entry describes one TCR beta chain. Its antigen remains unidentified. No much larger clone exists at a distance of one base, and base qualities are not known. The immunoSEQ Assay, a bias-controlled multiplex PCR, was used to amplify TCRbeta CDR3 regions from genomic DNA. Per the authors' processing: Nucleated cell counts per sample were estimated from amplification of reference gene primers within the assay. To quantify the absolute abundance of each unique TCRbeta CDR3 rearrangement, sequence reads were collapsed and filtered. For each sample, productive Simpson clonality was calculated as the square root of Simpson's diversity index across productive rearrangements. The immuneACCESS repertoire file appears here via TCRdb, limited to in-frame rearrangements. These files lack a portion of the clones; in checked studies, under half of the deficit traces to unresolved V genes, and the cause of the others is not known. The V and J calls and clone size are taken from that table; D and trimming were inferred from the DNA. The sample table records fewer than 85,000 clones; 88% of these occur just once. The ten largest clones add up to approximately 9.7% of the sample.

Inclusive of the bounding cysteine and phenylalanine, the CDR3 is 18 residues long. Only CDR3 DNA is held: 54 bases, read in frame from base 1. Based on the germline V gene, the CDR1 and CDR2 sequences are MGHRA and YSYEKL. The trim is 4 bases for V and 0 bases for J, with a gap of 19 bases between the germline ends. The entry originates in a study of blood T cell repertoires in COVID-19 (TCRdb year 2020). At the level of the whole study: The collaborator samples originated in the United States, Italy and Spain and spanned the acute and convalescent phases of COVID-19. The prospective study material was composed of cDNA or gDNA derived from T cells, B-cell-depleted T cells, or PBMCs. The dataset comprised deeply sampled blood TCRbeta repertoires from subjects exposed to, actively infected with, or recovered from COVID-19. A freely available public database, intended as a resource for researchers studying the immune response to SARS-CoV-2, is where the repertoires were released. The samples were drawn from two sources: the first 160 participants of the ongoing ImmuneRACE study, and 1,254 subjects contributed by 6 global collaborators. A de-identified subject ID, COVID-19 status, age in years and sex were almost always included in the sample metadata. HLA class I and class II types, where available, came from metadata supplied by the sample provider rather than from assay-based typing. What the work shows at the level of the full study, not this receptor alone: The quantity of clinical and demographic metadata differed by source and by participant and was supplied without curation.

The collaborating institutions used their own protocols to collect whole blood in K2EDTA tubes. Collaborator samples were shipped for TCRbeta analysis as frozen whole blood, isolated PBMCs, or DNA extracted from either sample type. The specimen sequenced was peripheral blood. This chain is built from TRBV4-1 and TRBJ1-5, with the D segment identity uncertain. The sequence came from a human donor in a cohort sampled during active COVID-19. The nucleotide sequence is given as TGCGCCAGCAGCCTAACCCTGCCGGGATCCCATAGCAATCAGCCCCAGCATTTT. Its translation is CASSLTLPGSHSNQPQHF.